The 20 T cell receptor beta chains given below trace back to one sample, sequenced in a study of preoperative IRX-2 immunotherapy in early breast cancer (dated by TCRdb to between 2019 and 2020). The treatment or condition label, read with the paper, signifies: preoperative locoregional IRX-2 cytokine immunotherapy. Libraries came from the immunoSEQ multiplex PCR assay. As stored in TCRdb, this immuneACCESS dataset retains in-frame rearrangements with V and J assigned. A fraction of the clones does not appear; measured against another copy, unresolved V genes explain less than half of the discrepancy, and the remainder lacks a known reason. For this sample the table gives about 28,000 clones, of which over 75% were detected only once. The ten largest clones take up roughly 3.1% of the sample. Sampling was conducted from a patient treated with IRX-2 immunotherapy. The source is a human donor with breast cancer.

V and J are TRBV6-8 and TRBJ2-5, with TRBD2 as a possible D gene (6 bases). Deletions cut 5 bases from V and 3 bases from J, with 10 bases between. This CDR3 spans 13 amino acids. Germline loops: CDR1 MNHGY, CDR2 SAAAGT. CDR3 region: CASSRDWEETQYF. The CDR3 coding sequence is TGTGCCAGCAGTAGGGACTGGGAAGAGACCCAGTACTTC.

CDR3: CASSLQRGNPDTQYF. CDR3 sequence (DNA): TGTGCCAGCAGCTTACAGCGGGGGAATCCAGATACGCAGTATTTT. The chain has TRBV11-3 and TRBJ2-3; 8 nucleotides align to TRBD2. V shed 2 bases and J 4 bases; nucleotides not matched to a gene: 5. CDR3 length equals 15 residues. The germline CDR1 and CDR2 sequences are SGHNT and YENEEA.

V is TRBV18 and J is TRBJ1-2, with D maybe TRBD1 (6 bases). Deletions cut 3 bases from V and 2 bases from J, with 10 bases between. The CDR3 is 14 residues long. Germline assignment: CDR1 KGHSH and CDR2 LQKENI. The CDR3: CASSPGQGNYGYTF. DNA for the CDR3: TGTGCCAGCTCACCGGGGCAGGGGAACTATGGCTACACCTTC.

The chain recombines TRBV10-2 with TRBJ1-2, with D possibly being TRBD1 (6 bases). This CDR3 spans 13 amino acids. The V and J ends lost 3 bases and 9 bases respectively, with 14 bases between them. Germline V gene lookup returns CDR1 WSHSY and CDR2 SAAADI. This chain's CDR3 is CASSENRAARYTF. In DNA, the CDR3 is TGCGCCAGCAGTGAAAACAGGGCCGCACGCTACACCTTC.

For the CDR3, the DNA is TGCGCCAGCAGCTTGGTGTTGGGGACAAAACGCAATGAGCAGTTCTTC. Residues: CASSLVLGTKRNEQFF. This chain joins TRBV5-1 and TRBJ2-1, with TRBD1 as a possible D gene (6 bases). Germline V gene data show CDR1 as SGHRS and CDR2 as YFSETQ. This CDR3 has 16 amino acids. The germline V and J ends were trimmed by 0 bases and 6 bases, with 16 bases remaining between them.

The J gene is TRBJ2-5, the V gene TRBV12-2; TRBD2, as called in the table, went unchecked against the DNA. TRBV12-2 is a known pseudogene. The CDR3 spans 14 residues. The CDR3 protein is CASGRVAGEETQYF. DNA for the CDR3: TGTGCCAGTGGGCGGGTAGCGGGGGAAGAGACCCAGTACTTC.

The chain couples TRBV6-8 to TRBJ1-1; D is perhaps TRBD1 (5 bases). V lost 6 bases, J lost 1 base, and 9 bases lay in between. CDR1 MNHGY and CDR2 SAAAGT come from the germline V gene. The CDR3 loop spans 13 amino acids. CDR3 DNA: TGTGCCAGCAGGGACAAACCGAACACTGAAGCTTTCTTT. Its translation is CASRDKPNTEAFF.

This sequence joins TRBV23-1 and TRBJ1-5; 7 nucleotides line up with TRBD1. TRBV23-1 is assigned to the ORF class and has an uncertain function. V shed 6 bases, J shed 4 bases, and the junction held 12 bases outside the gene matches. The CDR3 is made up of 16 amino acids. The CDR3 sequence is CASSQDPDRRNQPQHF. CDR3 bases: TGCGCCAGCAGCCAAGACCCGGACAGGAGGAATCAGCCCCAGCATTTT.

The chain recombines TRBV19 with TRBJ1-2, with D perhaps TRBD1 (5 bases). The CDR3 is 14 residues long. The germline V gene encodes CDR1 LNHDA and CDR2 SQIVND (reference sequence). Trimming shortened V by 2 bases and J by 1 base, and 8 bases separated the two germline ends. The CDR3 sequence: CASSIWDGNYGYTF. In DNA, the CDR3 is TGTGCCAGTAGTATATGGGACGGTAACTATGGCTACACCTTC.

J is TRBJ1-1 and V is TRBV14; a weak D match, TRBD1 (6 bases). CDR1 and CDR2 from the germline V gene are SGHDN and FVKESK. V lost 0 bases and J 0 bases, leaving 17 bases between the germline ends. The CDR3 spans 18 residues. In DNA, the CDR3 is TGTGCCAGCAGCCAAGATAGGGGGGGTCCAGGGGTGAACACTGAAGCTTTCTTT. It translates to CASSQDRGGPGVNTEAFF.

The V and J genes are TRBV6-8 and TRBJ2-3; possibly TRBD1 for D (6 bases). The CDR3 runs 18 residues. Germline loops: CDR1 MNHGY, CDR2 SAAAGT. Trimming shortened V by 7 bases and J by 0 bases, and 23 bases separated the two germline ends. The CDR3 reads CASTPRRGAYFSTDTQYF. In DNA form, the CDR3 reads TGTGCCAGCACCCCCCGCAGGGGAGCTTATTTTAGCACAGATACGCAGTATTTT.

The CDR3 spells CASSLRQGDQPQHF. CDR3 sequence (DNA): TGTGCCAGCAGCTTAAGACAGGGAGATCAGCCCCAGCATTTT. The chain recombines TRBV11-3 with TRBJ1-5; 7 nucleotides line up with TRBD1. Germline assignment: CDR1 SGHNT and CDR2 YENEEA. The CDR3 covers 14 residues. V dropped 2 bases and J dropped 5; count of bases not matched to a gene: 3. Drawing the rest from reference TRBV11-3 and TRBJ1-5, the complete variable domain is EAGVVQSPRYKIIEKKQPVAFWCNPISGHNTLYWYLQNLGQGPELLIRYENEEAVDDSQLPKDRFSAERLKGVDSTLKIQPAELGDSAVYLCASSLRQGDQPQHFGDGTRLSIL.

The chain has TRBV28 and TRBJ2-7, with 13 bases that match TRBD2. This CDR3 contains 17 residues. The junction had 14 bases not matched to a gene; V was cut back by 6 bases and J by 6 bases. Germline V gene sequence: CDR1 MDHEN, CDR2 SYDVKM. For the CDR3, the DNA is TGTGCCAGCAGCACTGGAATCACTAGCGGGAGGGCTGCCGAGCAGTACTTC. Protein: CASSTGITSGRAAEQYF.

The chain is built from TRBV29-1 and TRBJ1-4, with 8 bases lining up with TRBD1. CDR3 length equals 13 residues. Per germline, CDR1 SQVTM and CDR2 ANQGSEA. The trim removed 7 bases at V and 8 bases at J, leaving 9 bases unmatched. The CDR3 nucleotides read TGCAGCGCTTCCGGGACAGGCGGAGAAAAACTGTTTTTT. This sequence encodes CSASGTGGEKLFF.

This clone was seen only a few times. The chain carries TRBV11-3 and TRBJ2-5, with D perhaps TRBD1 or TRBD2 (5 bases each). V was pared by 4 bases and J by 5 bases, with 14 bases between. This CDR3 comprises 14 residues. CDR1 and CDR2 from the germline V gene are SGHNT and YENEEA. This chain's CDR3 is CASSSHGGTETQYF. CDR3 in DNA: TGTGCCAGCAGCTCACATGGGGGAACGGAGACCCAGTACTTC.

The chain recombines TRBV11-3 with TRBJ2-5; TRBD2 matches 11 bases. The germline CDR1 and CDR2 sequences are SGHNT and YENEEA. The CDR3 loop spans 17 amino acids. V gave up 1 base and J gave up 3 bases; unmatched junction bases: 7. The CDR3 loop is CASSLGWRLAGKETQYF. CDR3 in DNA: TGTGCCAGCAGCTTAGGGTGGCGACTAGCGGGGAAAGAGACCCAGTACTTC.

DNA of the CDR3: TGCGCCAGCAGCTTGTCTACCGGGGGTTCACCCCTCCACTTT. It is translated as CASSLSTGGSPLHF. This chain joins TRBV5-1 and TRBJ1-6, with a weak D call TRBD1 (5 bases). Trimming took off 1 base at V and 9 bases at J, with 11 bases between the two ends. The germline V gene has CDR1 SGHRS and CDR2 YFSETQ. The length of the CDR3 is 14 residues. Full variable domain (missing parts from reference TRBV5-1 and TRBJ1-6): KAGVTQTPRYLIKTRGQQVTLSCSPISGHRSVSWYQQTPGQGLQFLFEYFSETQRNKGNFPGRFSGRQFSNSRSEMNVSTLELGDSALYLCASSLSTGGSPLHFGNGTRLTVT.

This rearrangement joins TRBV29-1 to TRBJ2-1, with 11 positions matching TRBD2. The CDR3 spans 15 residues. Germline V gene sequence: CDR1 SQVTM, CDR2 ANQGSEA. V dropped 7 bases and J dropped 9; count of bases not matched to a gene: 14. CDR3 region: CSARPARLAGGEQFF. The CDR3 DNA is TGCAGCGCACGCCCGGCCCGTCTAGCGGGAGGTGAGCAGTTCTTC.

The V call is TRBV5-1, the J call TRBJ2-7, with D unresolved. This CDR3 is 15 amino acids long. Trimming removed 4 bases from V and 3 bases from J, with 17 bases in between. The germline gives CDR1 SGHRS, CDR2 YFSETQ. In nucleotides, the CDR3 is TGCGCCAGCAGCCGAGTTGCCATCAGGAACTACGAGCAGTACTTC. Amino acids: CASSRVAIRNYEQYF.

Comments on this clone: The germline gene is not matched at one end of the junction; a read error may be the cause. The chain recombines TRBV18 with TRBJ2-2; D may be TRBD1 (5 bases). The CDR3 contains 15 residues. Germline values: CDR1 KGHSH, CDR2 LQKENI. CDR3 sequence: CASSPNQGYTGELFF. The CDR3 DNA reads as TGTGCCAGCTCACCTAATCAGGGCTACACTGGGGAGCTGTTTTTT.